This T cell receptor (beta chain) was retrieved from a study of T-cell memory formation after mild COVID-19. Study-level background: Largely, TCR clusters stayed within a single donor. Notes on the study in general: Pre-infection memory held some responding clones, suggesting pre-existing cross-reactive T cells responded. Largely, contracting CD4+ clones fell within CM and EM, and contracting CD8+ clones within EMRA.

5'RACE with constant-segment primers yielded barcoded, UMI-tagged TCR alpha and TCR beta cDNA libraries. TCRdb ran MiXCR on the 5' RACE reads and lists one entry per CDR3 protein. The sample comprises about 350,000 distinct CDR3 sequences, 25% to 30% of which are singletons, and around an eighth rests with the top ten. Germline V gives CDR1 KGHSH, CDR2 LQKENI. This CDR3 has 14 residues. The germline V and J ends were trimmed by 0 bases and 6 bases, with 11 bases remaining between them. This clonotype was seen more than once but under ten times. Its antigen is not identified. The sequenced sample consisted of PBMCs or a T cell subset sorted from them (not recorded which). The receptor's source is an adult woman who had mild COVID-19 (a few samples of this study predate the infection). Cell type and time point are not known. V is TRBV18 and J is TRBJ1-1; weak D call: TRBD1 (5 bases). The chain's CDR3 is CASSPPGVVAEAFF. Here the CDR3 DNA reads TGTGCCAGCTCACCACCGGGGGTCGTAGCTGAAGCTTTCTTT.